The source of this T cell receptor beta chain is a study of cytomegalovirus exposure and HLA in healthy donors. Study results and limitations: In an earlier analysis, about 87% or about 30%: the productive usage of most TCR beta V segments.

The PCR contained 60 Vbeta and 13 Jbeta primers. Repertoires were generated with immunoSEQ multiplex PCR, while TCRdb's copy carries only in-frame clones and drops some. The data contain 180,000 or so clones, 82% of them singletons. This CDR3 has 15 residues. Germline lookup yields CDR1 MNHNS and CDR2 SASEGT. V was shortened by 3 bases and J by 9 bases, with 21 bases between the two germline ends. A note on this clone: The antigen remains unidentified.

The clonotype originates from a boy aged 2 to 10 in good health and CMV-seronegative. The chain joins TRBV6-1 to TRBJ2-7, with a tentative D call TRBD1 (6 bases). The sequencing input was PBMCs. The CDR3, as DNA: TGTGCCAGCAGTGACCGGAGACGGTCCCTAGGGGGGCAGTACTTC. As protein: CASSDRRRSLGGQYF.